Only a few counts were recorded for the clone carrying this T cell receptor (beta chain). Unmatched junction bases numbered 3, after V lost 4 bases and J lost 4 bases. This CDR3 region has 13 residues. CDR1 and CDR2 from the germline V gene are KGHSH and LQKENI. The data originate from a study of T cell changes during pregnancy in multiple sclerosis. Clones were sequenced by immunoSEQ multiplex PCR, and TCRdb holds only the in-frame ones, with some missing. Of tens of thousands of clones listed, nearly 95% are singletons. The rearrangement joins TRBV18 to TRBJ1-1, with TRBD1 matching over 7 bases. The sample consisted of CD4+ T cells from peripheral blood mononuclear cells, taken in the second trimester of pregnancy. This TCR came from a female donor with multiple sclerosis, enrolled in a pregnancy study. The CDR3 spells CASSLTGITEAFF. CDR3 DNA sequence: TGTGCCAGCTCACTGACAGGGATCACTGAAGCTTTCTTT.